The source of this T cell receptor beta chain is a study of CD8+ T cells in alopecia areata. The CDR3 is 15 amino acids. Trimming cost V 5 bases and J 0 bases; bases outside gene matches: 4. CDR1 and CDR2 from the germline V gene are SEHNR and FQNEAQ (reference sequence). cDNA prepared by RNA extraction and subsequent reverse transcription served as the template for sequencing. Assay: immunoSEQ multiplex PCR; the TCRdb copy retains only in-frame clones and omits some. Found here are about 150,000 clones, roughly 50% of them singletons; the top ten hold around 5%. The V gene is TRBV7-9, the J gene TRBJ2-1; 7 bases fit TRBD2. The receptor was isolated from a human donor in good health. Sequencing was done on a sample of CD4+ T cells sorted from blood. The CDR3 sequence is CASSGGLSSYNEQFF. The CDR3 nucleotides are TGTGCCAGCAGCGGGGGACTAAGCTCCTACAATGAGCAGTTCTTC.